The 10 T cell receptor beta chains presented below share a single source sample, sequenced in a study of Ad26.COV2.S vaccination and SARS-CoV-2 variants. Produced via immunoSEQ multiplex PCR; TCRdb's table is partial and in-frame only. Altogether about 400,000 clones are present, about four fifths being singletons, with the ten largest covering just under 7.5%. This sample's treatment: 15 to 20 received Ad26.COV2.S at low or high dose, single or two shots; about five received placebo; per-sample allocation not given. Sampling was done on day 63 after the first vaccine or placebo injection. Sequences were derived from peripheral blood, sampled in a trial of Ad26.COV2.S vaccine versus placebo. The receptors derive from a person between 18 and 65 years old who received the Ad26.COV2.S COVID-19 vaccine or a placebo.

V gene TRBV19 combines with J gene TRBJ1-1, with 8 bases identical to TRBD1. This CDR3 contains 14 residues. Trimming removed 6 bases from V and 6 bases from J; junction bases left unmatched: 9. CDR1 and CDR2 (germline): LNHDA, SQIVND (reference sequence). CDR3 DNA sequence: TGTGCCAGTAGCGGACAGGGAAAGGGGGCTGAAGCTTTCTTT. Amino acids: CASSGQGKGAEAFF.

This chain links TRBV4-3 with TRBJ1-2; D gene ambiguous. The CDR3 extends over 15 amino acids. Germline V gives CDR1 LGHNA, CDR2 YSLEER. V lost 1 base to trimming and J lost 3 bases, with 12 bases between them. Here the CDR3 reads CASSQGPRGDYGYTF. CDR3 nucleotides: TGCGCCAGCAGCCAAGGGCCGCGCGGGGACTATGGCTACACCTTC.

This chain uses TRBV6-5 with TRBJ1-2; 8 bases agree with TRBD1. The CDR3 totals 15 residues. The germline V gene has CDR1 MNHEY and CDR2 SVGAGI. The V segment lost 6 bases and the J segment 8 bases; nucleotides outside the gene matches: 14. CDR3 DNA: TGTGCCAGCAGACCCAATGATGACAGGGGAGGCGGCTACACCTTC. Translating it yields CASRPNDDRGGGYTF.

The CDR3 sequence is CASSLGTSRRNEQFF. Here the CDR3 DNA reads TGTGCCAGCTCACTAGGGACTAGTAGGAGGAATGAGCAGTTCTTC. This chain uses TRBV18 with TRBJ2-1; 8 bases line up with TRBD2. CDR1 is KGHSH and CDR2 is LQKENI in the germline V gene. The ends lost 4 bases at V and 7 bases at J; junction bases unmatched: 9. This CDR3 is built from 15 residues. The variable domain in full, completed from reference TRBV18 and TRBJ2-1, reads NAGVMQNPRHLVRRRGQEARLRCSPMKGHSHVYWYRQLPEEGLKFMVYLQKENIIDESGMPKERFSAEFPKEGPSILRIQQVVRGDSAAYFCASSLGTSRRNEQFFGPGTRLTVL.

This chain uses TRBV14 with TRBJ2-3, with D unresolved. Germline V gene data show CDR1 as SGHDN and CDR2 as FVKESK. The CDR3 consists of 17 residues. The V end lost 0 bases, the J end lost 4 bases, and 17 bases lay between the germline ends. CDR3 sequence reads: CASSQDKARSVSDTQYF. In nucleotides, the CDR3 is TGTGCCAGCAGCCAAGATAAAGCGAGGTCGGTTTCAGATACGCAGTATTTT.

The DNA of the CDR3 is TGTGCCAGCAGCCAAAGAAATTTTGCCTCGAACACCGGGGAGCTGTTTTTT. Its protein product is CASSQRNFASNTGELFF. The V gene is TRBV3-1 (or the pseudogene TRBV3-2), the J gene TRBJ2-2; D remains unclear. The germline V and J ends were trimmed by 2 bases and 0 bases, with 13 bases remaining between them. Germline CDR1 reads LGHDT; CDR2 reads YNNKEL (reference sequence). The CDR3 sequence is 17 residues long.

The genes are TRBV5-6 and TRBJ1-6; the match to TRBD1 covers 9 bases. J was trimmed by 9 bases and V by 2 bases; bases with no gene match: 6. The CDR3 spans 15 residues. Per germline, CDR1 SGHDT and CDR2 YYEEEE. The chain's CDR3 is CASSFGDRVGSPLHF. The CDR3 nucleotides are TGTGCCAGCAGCTTCGGGGACAGGGTTGGTTCACCCCTCCACTTT.

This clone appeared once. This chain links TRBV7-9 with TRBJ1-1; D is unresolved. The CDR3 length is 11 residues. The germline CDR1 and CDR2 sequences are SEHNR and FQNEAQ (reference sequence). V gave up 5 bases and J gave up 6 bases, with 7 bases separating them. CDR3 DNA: TGTGCCAGCAGCCGGTGGTCTGAAGCTTTCTTT. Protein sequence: CASSRWSEAFF. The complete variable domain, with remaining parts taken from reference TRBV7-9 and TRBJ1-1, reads DTGVSQNPRHKITKRGQNVTFRCDPISEHNRLYWYRQTLGQGPEFLTYFQNEAQLEKSRLLSDRFSAERPKGSFSTLEIQRTEQGDSAMYLCASSRWSEAFFGQGTRLTVV.

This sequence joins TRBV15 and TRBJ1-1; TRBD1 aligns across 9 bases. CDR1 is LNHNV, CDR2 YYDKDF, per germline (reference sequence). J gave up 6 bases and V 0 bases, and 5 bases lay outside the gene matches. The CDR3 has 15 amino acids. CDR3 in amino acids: CATSRDRGQGAEAFF. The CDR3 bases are TGTGCCACCAGCAGAGATAGGGGACAGGGCGCTGAAGCTTTCTTT.

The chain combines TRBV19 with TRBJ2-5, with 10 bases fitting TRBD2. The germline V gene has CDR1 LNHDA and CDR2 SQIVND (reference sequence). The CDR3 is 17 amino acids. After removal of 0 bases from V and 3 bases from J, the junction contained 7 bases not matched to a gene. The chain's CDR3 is CASSIDYPLAGEETQYF. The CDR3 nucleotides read TGTGCCAGTAGTATAGACTACCCTCTAGCGGGGGAAGAGACCCAGTACTTC.